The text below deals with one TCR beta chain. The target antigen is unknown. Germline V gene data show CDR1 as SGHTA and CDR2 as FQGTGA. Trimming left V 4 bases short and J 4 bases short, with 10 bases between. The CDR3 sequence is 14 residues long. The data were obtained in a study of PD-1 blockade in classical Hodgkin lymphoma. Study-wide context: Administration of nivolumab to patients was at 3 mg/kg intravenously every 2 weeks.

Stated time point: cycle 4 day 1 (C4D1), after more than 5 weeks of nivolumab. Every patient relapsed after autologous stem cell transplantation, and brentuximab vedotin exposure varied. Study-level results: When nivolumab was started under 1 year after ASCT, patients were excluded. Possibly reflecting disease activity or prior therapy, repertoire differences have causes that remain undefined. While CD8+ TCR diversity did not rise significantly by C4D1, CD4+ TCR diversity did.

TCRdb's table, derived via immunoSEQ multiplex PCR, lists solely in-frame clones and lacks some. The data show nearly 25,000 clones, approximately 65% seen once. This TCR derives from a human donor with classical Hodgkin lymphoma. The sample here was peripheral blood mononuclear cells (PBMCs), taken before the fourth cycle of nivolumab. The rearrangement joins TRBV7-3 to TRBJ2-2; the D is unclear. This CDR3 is CASSSDGFTGELFF. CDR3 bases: TGTGCCAGCAGCTCGGACGGATTCACCGGGGAGCTGTTTTTT.